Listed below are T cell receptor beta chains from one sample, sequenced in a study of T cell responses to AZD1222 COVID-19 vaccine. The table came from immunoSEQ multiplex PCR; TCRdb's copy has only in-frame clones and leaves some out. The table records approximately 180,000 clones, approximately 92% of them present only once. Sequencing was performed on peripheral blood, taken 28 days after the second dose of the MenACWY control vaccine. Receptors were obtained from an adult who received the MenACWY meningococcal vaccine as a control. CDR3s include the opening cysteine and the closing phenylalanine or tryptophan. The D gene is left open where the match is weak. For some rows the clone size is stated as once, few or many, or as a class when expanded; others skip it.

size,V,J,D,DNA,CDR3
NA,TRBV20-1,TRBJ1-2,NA,TGCAGTGCTAGTGTTGATCTCAACTATGGCTACACCTTC,CSASVDLNYGYTF
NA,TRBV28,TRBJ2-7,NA,TGTGCCAGCAGTCTGAGGGGCGGGGTGGCCTCCTACGAGCAGTACTTC,CASSLRGGVASYEQYF
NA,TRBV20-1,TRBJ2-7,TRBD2,TGCAGTGCTAGTCCGCGGGAGCGTGGATTTTGGGCCGCCTACGAGCAGTACTTC,CSASPRERGFWAAYEQYF
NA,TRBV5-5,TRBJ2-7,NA,TGTGCCAGCAGCTTTGCAGATACCTACGAGCAGTACTTC,CASSFADTYEQYF
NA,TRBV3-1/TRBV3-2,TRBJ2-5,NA,TGTGCCAGCAGCCTCCGACAAGAGACCCAGTACTTC,CASSLRQETQYF
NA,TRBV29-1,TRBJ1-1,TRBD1,TGCAGCGTTGAATTGGACAGGAAAGCTTTCTTT,CSVELDRKAFF
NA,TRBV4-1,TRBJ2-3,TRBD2,TGCGCCAGCAGCCAGCGGCGGACTAGCGGGAGTGCAGATACGCAGTATTTT,CASSQRRTSGSADTQYF
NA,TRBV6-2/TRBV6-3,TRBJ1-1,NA,TGTGCCAGCAGTTTTAGCAGGGTAAACACTGAAGCTTTCTTT,CASSFSRVNTEAFF
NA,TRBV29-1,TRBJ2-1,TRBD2,TGCAGCGTCTCATCGGGAGGAAACAATGAGCAGTTCTTC,CSVSSGGNNEQFF
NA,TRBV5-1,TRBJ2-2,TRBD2,TGCGCCAGCAGCTCGGGACTAGCGGGAGGCACCGGGGAGCTGTTTTTT,CASSSGLAGGTGELFF
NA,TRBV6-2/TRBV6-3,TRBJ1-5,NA,TGTGCCAGCAGTTACTCCCCCAGCGAGCCCCAGCATTTT,CASSYSPSEPQHF
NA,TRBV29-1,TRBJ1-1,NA,TGCAGCGGCCGACAGAAACCGAACACTGAAGCTTTCTTT,CSGRQKPNTEAFF
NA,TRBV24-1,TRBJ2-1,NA,TGTGCCACCAGTTCCCGCTATACAGCCGGAACCTACAATGAGCAGTTCTTC,CATSSRYTAGTYNEQFF
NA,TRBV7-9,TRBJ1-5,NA,TGTGCCAGCAGCCCTGGACATTATAGCAATCAGCCCCAGCATTTT,CASSPGHYSNQPQHF
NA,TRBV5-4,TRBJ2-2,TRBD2,TGTGCCAGCAGCCACCCTAGACTAGCGGGCCAGAACACCGGGGAGCTGTTTTTT,CASSHPRLAGQNTGELFF
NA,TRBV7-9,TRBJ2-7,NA,TGTGCCAGCAGCTTAGCTGTGGGTGAGCAGTACTTC,CASSLAVGEQYF
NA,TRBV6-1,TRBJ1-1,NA,TGTGCCAGCAGTGAATGGCGAGGGGCTTTCTTT,CASSEWRGAFF
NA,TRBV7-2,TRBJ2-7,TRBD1,TGTGCCAGCAGCTTAGTGCAGGGGGACGAGCAGTACTTC,CASSLVQGDEQYF
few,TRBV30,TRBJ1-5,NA,TGTGCCTATCACCTACAGGGACATAGCAATCAGCCCCAGCATTTT,CAYHLQGHSNQPQHF
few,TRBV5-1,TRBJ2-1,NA,TGCGCCAGCAGCTTGACCCCTCCCTCGCGAGGCTACAATGAGCAGTTCTTC,CASSLTPPSRGYNEQFF
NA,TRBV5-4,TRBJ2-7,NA,TGTGCCAGCAGCTCCTCAACCGGGAGAACCTACGAGCAGTACTTC,CASSSSTGRTYEQYF
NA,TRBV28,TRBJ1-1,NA,TGTGCCAGCAGGGGGCGCCCTGAAGCTTTCTTT,CASRGRPEAFF
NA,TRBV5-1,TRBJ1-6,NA,TGCGCCAGCACCCCGGGACTCTCTTCACCCCTCCACTTT,CASTPGLSSPLHF
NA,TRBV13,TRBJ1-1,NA,TGTGCCAGCAGCTTAGTGGGGACGGATGAAGCTTTCTTT,CASSLVGTDEAFF
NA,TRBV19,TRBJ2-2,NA,TGTGCCACCCAAGGGGGAAGCGGGACCGGGGAGCTGTTTTTT,CATQGGSGTGELFF
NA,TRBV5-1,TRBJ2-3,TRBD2,TGCGCCAGCTTGATCGGGTCGACTAGCGCAGATACGCAGTATTTT,CASLIGSTSADTQYF
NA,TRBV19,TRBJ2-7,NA,TGTGCCAGTAGTATATCGGGACTTTCCTACGAGCAGTACTTC,CASSISGLSYEQYF
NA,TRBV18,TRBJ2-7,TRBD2,TGTGCCAGCTCCCGAGGGCGGGAGAGAGAGCAGTACTTC,CASSRGREREQYF
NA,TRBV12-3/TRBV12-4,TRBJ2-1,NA,TGTGCCAGCAGTAGGGCAGAGCAGTTCTTC,CASSRAEQFF
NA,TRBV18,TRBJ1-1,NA,TGTGCCAGCTCCCGGGGAGATCAGGAAGCTTTCTTT,CASSRGDQEAFF
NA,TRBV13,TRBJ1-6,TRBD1,TGTGCCAGCAGCCCGAGACAGGGGGCTTCACCCCTCCACTTT,CASSPRQGASPLHF
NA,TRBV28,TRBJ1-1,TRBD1,TGTGCCAGCACCCCCGTGACAGGGGGTTTCACTGAAGCTTTCTTT,CASTPVTGGFTEAFF
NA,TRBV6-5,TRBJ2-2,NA,TGTGCCAGCACTCAGACGCCCGGGGAGCTGTTTTTT,CASTQTPGELFF
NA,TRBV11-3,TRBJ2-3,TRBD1,TGTGCCAGCAGCGATACAGGGGGAGATACGCAGTATTTT,CASSDTGGDTQYF
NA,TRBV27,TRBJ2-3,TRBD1,TGTGCCAGCAGGGGACAGGGGGACGGCACAGATACGCAGTATTTT,CASRGQGDGTDTQYF
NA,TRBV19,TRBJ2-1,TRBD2,TGTGCCAGTAGAAGGACTAGCGGGAGCTACAATGAGCAGTTCTTC,CASRRTSGSYNEQFF
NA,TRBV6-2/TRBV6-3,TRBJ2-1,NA,TGTGCCAGCAGTTGGGAGAGGGCTACCTACAATGAGCAGTTCTTC,CASSWERATYNEQFF
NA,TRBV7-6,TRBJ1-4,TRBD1,TGTGCCAGCAGCTTAAGAGAATGGCAGGGACAGGCCGGGGGAGAACTGTTTTTT,CASSLREWQGQAGGELFF
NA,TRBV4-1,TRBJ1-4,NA,TGCGCCAGCAGACCTAGTACGGGAGCTTCTAATGAAAAACTGTTTTTT,CASRPSTGASNEKLFF
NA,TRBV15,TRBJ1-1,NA,TGTGCCACCAGCAGAGCGGGGGGATTGAACACTGAAGCTTTCTTT,CATSRAGGLNTEAFF
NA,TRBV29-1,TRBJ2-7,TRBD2,TGCAGCGTTGAAGATCACAGCGGGGGGGCGTACTTC,CSVEDHSGGAYF
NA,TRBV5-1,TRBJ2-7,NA,TGCGCCAGCAGCTTGGCCACCTTCGGGCAGGCTCTTCGCGAGCAGTACTTC,CASSLATFGQALREQYF
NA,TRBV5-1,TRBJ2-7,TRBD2,TGCGCCAGCAGCTTGGAGGGGACTAGCGCCATAGACGAGCAGTACTTC,CASSLEGTSAIDEQYF
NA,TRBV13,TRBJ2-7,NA,TGTGCCAGCAGCTTAGAAGGGGCTACCGGCTCCTACGAGCAGTACTTC,CASSLEGATGSYEQYF
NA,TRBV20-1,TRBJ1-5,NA,TGCAGTGCTAGTATTAGCAATCAGCCCCAGCATTTT,CSASISNQPQHF
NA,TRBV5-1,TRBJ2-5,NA,TGCGCCAGCAGCCCACCTGGGCGAGAGACCCAGTACTTC,CASSPPGRETQYF
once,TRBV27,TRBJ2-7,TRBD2,TGTGCCAGCAGTTCTCGGATCAGCGGGAAGATCTACGAGCAGTACTTC,CASSSRISGKIYEQYF
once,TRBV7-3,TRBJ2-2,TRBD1,TGTGCCAGCAGTCGACAGGGGGGCACCGGGGAGCTGTTTTTT,CASSRQGGTGELFF
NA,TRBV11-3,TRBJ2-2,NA,TGTGCCAGCAGCTTAACTAGGGGGACCGGGGAGCTGTTTTTT,CASSLTRGTGELFF
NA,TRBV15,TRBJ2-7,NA,TGTGCCACCAGCAGAGACCAAGCGGCTCAGTTTTACGAGCAGTACTTC,CATSRDQAAQFYEQYF
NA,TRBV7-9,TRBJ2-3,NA,TGTGCCAGCAGCTCCGGGAGGACAGGCTCAGATACGCAGTATTTT,CASSSGRTGSDTQYF
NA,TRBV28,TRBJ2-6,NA,TGTGCCAGTCGACAGGCCACTGGGGCCAACGTCCTGACTTTC,CASRQATGANVLTF
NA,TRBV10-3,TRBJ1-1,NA,TGTGCCATCAGTTCAGGGAAGGACACTGAAGCTTTCTTT,CAISSGKDTEAFF
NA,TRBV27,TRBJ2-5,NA,TGTGCCAGCAGTTTAAATCTTCGACAGACACCGGGGGAGACCCAGTACTTC,CASSLNLRQTPGETQYF
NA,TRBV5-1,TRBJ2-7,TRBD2,TGCGCCAGCAGCCTGCCTAGGGGAGGGAGCTCCTACGAGCAGTACTTC,CASSLPRGGSSYEQYF
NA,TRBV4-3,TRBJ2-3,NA,TGCGCCAGCAGCCAAGGGCTCACAGATACGCAGTATTTT,CASSQGLTDTQYF
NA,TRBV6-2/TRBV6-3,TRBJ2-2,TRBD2,TGTGCCAGCAGTAAATTAGCGGGAGGCCACACCGGGGAGCTGTTTTTT,CASSKLAGGHTGELFF
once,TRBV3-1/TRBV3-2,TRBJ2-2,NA,TGTGCCAGCAGCTCCGGGTCCGGGGAGCTGTTTTTT,CASSSGSGELFF